This T cell receptor beta chain was profiled in a study of CD8+ T cells in alopecia areata. As for the study in general: Tofacitinib administration to treated patients was oral, at 5 to 10 mg twice daily. Study-wide results and limits: Sequences from scalp samples also cover resident alphabeta T cells of normal skin. Normal scalp showed lower clonality than lesional scalp, especially alopecia totalis/universalis.

As the sequencing template, cDNA was produced by extracting RNA and reverse transcribing it. The repertoire was sequenced with immunoSEQ multiplex PCR; TCRdb's copy has only in-frame clones and lacks some. Here the sample spans some 180,000 clones, roughly 60% being singletons. In this sample, this clone turned up many times. Its specificity is not known. Punch biopsies of lesional scalp, plus peripheral blood, were taken from alopecia areata patients. CDR3 length: 13 residues. Germline CDR1 SSHAT, CDR2 FNYEAQ (reference sequence). The trim removed 0 bases at V and 6 bases at J, leaving 2 bases unmatched.

The receptor's source is a human donor with alopecia areata. This sample comprised CD4+ T cells sorted from blood, obtained at week 0. This chain connects TRBV7-7 to TRBJ2-7; 7 bases are a match to TRBD1. The CDR3 coding sequence is TGTGCCAGCAGCTTAGCTGCAGGGGGCGAGCAGTACTTC. It yields the protein CASSLAAGGEQYF. Full variable domain (missing parts from reference TRBV7-7 and TRBJ2-7): GAGVSQSPRYKVTKRGQDVTLRCDPISSHATLYWYQQALGQGPEFLTYFNYEAQPDKSGLPSDRFSAERPEGSISTLTIQRTEQRDSAMYRCASSLAAGGEQYFGPGTRLTVT.